This section outlines one T cell receptor beta chain sequence together with its context. The target antigen is unknown. These data belong to a study of T cell responses to AZD1222 COVID-19 vaccine. The study, taken as a whole, reports: White British donors predominated, females outnumbered males, and clonal diversity was possibly underestimated. Baseline serostatus was positive in only six or seven AZD1222 recipients.

Second doses were pooled across both intervals (about 4 or about 12 weeks). The data were produced by immunoSEQ multiplex PCR, yet TCRdb's version contains in-frame clones alone and is incomplete. This table has 150,000 to 200,000 clones, 92% appearing once. CDR1 and CDR2 from the germline V gene are SGHRS and YFSETQ. The CDR3 consists of 14 residues. The ends were cut back, 0 bases at V and 2 bases at J, with 8 bases in the middle. The V gene is TRBV5-1, the J gene TRBJ1-2; a weak D match, TRBD1 (6 bases). Sequenced here: peripheral blood, sampled 28 days after the second AZD1222 dose. The receptor's source is an adult who received the AZD1222 COVID-19 vaccine. CDR3 in amino acids: CASSLEGQNYGYTF. DNA of the CDR3: TGCGCCAGCAGCTTGGAAGGACAGAACTATGGCTACACCTTC.